A selection of T cell receptor beta chains follows, all from one sample in a study of T cell responses to AZD1222 COVID-19 vaccine. Repertoires were generated with immunoSEQ multiplex PCR, while TCRdb's copy carries only in-frame clones and drops some. The sample yields 150,000 to 200,000 clones, about 89% seen once. The specimen was peripheral blood, collected on day 0 of AZD1222 vaccination. These receptors were collected from an adult in good health. Both conserved end residues are part of each CDR3. Fields, in order: V gene, J gene, D gene, clone size, CDR3 protein, CDR3 DNA. A D gene is named only where the DNA matches it firmly. Clone size appears in some rows only: once, few, many, or a class for an expanded clone.

V gene: TRBV2; J gene: TRBJ1-6; D gene: TRBD1; clone size: NA; CDR3 protein: CASSGTGGPIDNSPLHF; CDR3 DNA: TGTGCCAGCAGTGGGACAGGGGGACCTATCGATAATTCACCCCTCCACTTT
V gene: TRBV28; J gene: TRBJ2-1; D gene: NA; clone size: NA; CDR3 protein: CASSLGSSRHEQFF; CDR3 DNA: TGTGCCAGCAGTTTAGGGAGTTCCAGGCATGAGCAGTTCTTC
V gene: TRBV5-1; J gene: TRBJ1-1; D gene: NA; clone size: NA; CDR3 protein: CASSLAGARNTEAFF; CDR3 DNA: TGCGCCAGCAGCTTGGCCGGGGCTCGGAACACTGAAGCTTTCTTT
V gene: TRBV29-1; J gene: TRBJ2-3; D gene: TRBD1; clone size: NA; CDR3 protein: CSVSRQGASTDTQYF; CDR3 DNA: TGCAGCGTTTCAAGACAGGGGGCTAGCACAGATACGCAGTATTTT
V gene: TRBV28; J gene: TRBJ1-1; D gene: TRBD1; clone size: NA; CDR3 protein: CATGPNTEAFF; CDR3 DNA: TGCGCGACAGGGCCGAACACTGAAGCTTTCTTT
V gene: TRBV14; J gene: TRBJ2-5; D gene: NA; clone size: NA; CDR3 protein: CASSQWGVAQYF; CDR3 DNA: TGTGCCAGCAGCCAGTGGGGGGTAGCCCAGTACTTC
V gene: TRBV7-2; J gene: TRBJ2-2; D gene: NA; clone size: NA; CDR3 protein: CASSLRGELFF; CDR3 DNA: TGTGCCAGCAGCTTGAGGGGGGAGCTGTTTTTT
V gene: TRBV7-3; J gene: TRBJ2-1; D gene: NA; clone size: once; CDR3 protein: CASSPTPDNEQFF; CDR3 DNA: TGTGCCAGCAGCCCGACTCCTGACAATGAGCAGTTCTTC
V gene: TRBV6-1; J gene: TRBJ2-3; D gene: TRBD2; clone size: NA; CDR3 protein: CASSENSGGPDTQYF; CDR3 DNA: TGTGCCAGCAGTGAGAACAGCGGGGGCCCAGATACGCAGTATTTT
V gene: TRBV7-9; J gene: TRBJ1-1; D gene: NA; clone size: NA; CDR3 protein: CASSSRGRNTEAFF; CDR3 DNA: TGTGCCAGCAGCTCTCGAGGAAGGAACACTGAAGCTTTCTTT
V gene: TRBV28; J gene: TRBJ2-5; D gene: TRBD1; clone size: NA; CDR3 protein: CASTTGAAETQYF; CDR3 DNA: TGTGCCAGCACCACAGGGGCCGCGGAGACCCAGTACTTC
V gene: TRBV11-2; J gene: TRBJ2-3; D gene: NA; clone size: NA; CDR3 protein: CASTSTDTQYF; CDR3 DNA: TGTGCCAGCACTAGCACAGATACGCAGTATTTT
V gene: TRBV20-1; J gene: TRBJ2-5; D gene: NA; clone size: once; CDR3 protein: CSARAGETQYF; CDR3 DNA: TGCAGTGCTAGAGCGGGGGAGACCCAGTACTTC
V gene: TRBV4-2; J gene: TRBJ2-1; D gene: TRBD2; clone size: NA; CDR3 protein: CASSLGTSGSFYNEQFF; CDR3 DNA: TGTGCCAGCAGCCTGGGAACTAGCGGGAGTTTCTACAATGAGCAGTTCTTC
V gene: TRBV2; J gene: TRBJ2-3; D gene: TRBD1; clone size: NA; CDR3 protein: CASRRDREGTDTQYF; CDR3 DNA: TGTGCCAGCAGGAGGGACAGGGAGGGCACAGATACGCAGTATTTT
V gene: TRBV28; J gene: TRBJ2-3; D gene: TRBD2; clone size: NA; CDR3 protein: CASSFEAGGSSAQDTQYF; CDR3 DNA: TGTGCCAGCAGTTTTGAAGCGGGGGGATCCTCCGCACAAGATACGCAGTATTTT
V gene: TRBV12-3/TRBV12-4; J gene: TRBJ2-7; D gene: TRBD1; clone size: NA; CDR3 protein: CASSFGQGREQYF; CDR3 DNA: TGTGCCAGCAGCTTCGGACAGGGACGCGAGCAGTACTTC
V gene: TRBV5-6; J gene: TRBJ1-4; D gene: NA; clone size: NA; CDR3 protein: CASSLPVQPEKLFF; CDR3 DNA: TGTGCCAGCAGCTTACCCGTGCAGCCTGAAAAACTGTTTTTT
V gene: TRBV7-9; J gene: TRBJ1-2; D gene: NA; clone size: NA; CDR3 protein: CASAVDYGYTF; CDR3 DNA: TGTGCCAGCGCAGTGGACTATGGCTACACCTTC
V gene: TRBV3-1/TRBV3-2; J gene: TRBJ2-7; D gene: NA; clone size: few; CDR3 protein: CASSPGTAYEQYF; CDR3 DNA: TGTGCCAGCAGCCCGGGGACGGCCTACGAGCAGTACTTC
V gene: TRBV27; J gene: TRBJ1-3; D gene: NA; clone size: NA; CDR3 protein: CASSPYARRFASGNTIYF; CDR3 DNA: TGTGCCAGCAGTCCATATGCCCGACGGTTTGCCTCTGGAAACACCATATATTTT
V gene: TRBV7-2; J gene: TRBJ1-5; D gene: NA; clone size: NA; CDR3 protein: CASSLDRTDNQPQHF; CDR3 DNA: TGTGCCAGCAGCTTAGACAGGACGGACAATCAGCCCCAGCATTTT
V gene: TRBV6-1; J gene: TRBJ1-2; D gene: NA; clone size: NA; CDR3 protein: CASSEVRGLSYGYTF; CDR3 DNA: TGTGCCAGCAGTGAAGTGAGAGGGTTGTCCTATGGCTACACCTTC
V gene: TRBV30; J gene: TRBJ1-3; D gene: TRBD1; clone size: NA; CDR3 protein: CAWDRGQGNTIYF; CDR3 DNA: TGTGCCTGGGACAGGGGGCAAGGAAACACCATATATTTT
V gene: TRBV28; J gene: TRBJ1-2; D gene: TRBD1; clone size: NA; CDR3 protein: CATARDRVDGYTF; CDR3 DNA: TGTGCCACAGCGAGGGACAGGGTTGATGGCTACACCTTC